The 27 T cell receptor beta chains below come from one sample, sequenced in a study of OX40 agonist ivuxolimab in advanced cancers. Profiled with immunoSEQ multiplex PCR; TCRdb holds only in-frame clones, not every one. The sample lists about 100,000 clones; around 94% were seen once. Here the sequenced sample was CD4+ or CD8+ T cells sorted from blood, taken in a trial of the OX40 agonist ivuxolimab. Receptors were obtained from an adult with an advanced solid tumor such as melanoma, head and neck, liver or kidney cancer.

This chain joins TRBV19 and TRBJ1-5; D unclear. V was pared by 0 bases and J by 0 bases, with 6 bases between. CDR3 length: 15 residues. CDR1 is LNHDA, CDR2 SQIVND, per germline (reference sequence). The CDR3 DNA reads TGTGCCAGTAGTATAGAGGCGATTAGCAATCAGCCCCAGCATTTT. Translation: CASSIEAISNQPQHF.

CDR3 loop: CASSSRQGTSQAYEQYF. DNA of the CDR3: TGTGCCAGTAGTTCCCGACAGGGGACTAGCCAAGCCTACGAGCAGTACTTC. The V call is TRBV19, the J call TRBJ2-7, with D possibly being TRBD2 (9 bases). Germline V gives CDR1 LNHDA, CDR2 SQIVND (reference sequence). Deletions cut 5 bases from V and 2 bases from J, with 22 bases between. The CDR3 consists of 17 residues.

The chain joins TRBV7-9 to TRBJ2-7, with D hard to call. CDR1 and CDR2 (germline): SEHNR, FQNEAQ (reference sequence). Trimming took off 3 bases at V and 1 base at J, with 10 bases between the two ends. The length of the CDR3 is 14 residues. This CDR3 reads CASSFLTPSYEQYF. The CDR3, as DNA: TGTGCCAGCAGCTTTTTGACTCCTTCCTACGAGCAGTACTTC. Based on the CDR3 plus reference TRBV7-9 and TRBJ2-7, the full variable domain is DTGVSQNPRHKITKRGQNVTFRCDPISEHNRLYWYRQTLGQGPEFLTYFQNEAQLEKSRLLSDRFSAERPKGSFSTLEIQRTEQGDSAMYLCASSFLTPSYEQYFGPGTRLTVT.

The rearrangement uses TRBV29-1 and TRBJ1-2, with 7 nucleotides matching TRBD1. There are 14 residues in the CDR3. J gave up 6 bases and V 2 bases, and 9 bases lay outside the gene matches. Germline CDR1 is SQVTM and CDR2 is ANQGSEA. CDR3 region: CSVERPGGRDGYTF. The CDR3 coding sequence is TGCAGCGTTGAACGGCCAGGGGGACGGGATGGCTACACCTTC.

This chain joins TRBV7-2 and TRBJ2-7; TRBD1 aligns across 10 bases. In germline, CDR1 is SGHTA, CDR2 FQGNSA. This CDR3 is built from 15 residues. Unmatched junction bases numbered 11, after V lost 5 bases and J lost 7 bases. The CDR3 coding sequence is TGTGCCAGCAGCGCATGGGACAGGGGCCCTGGGGAGCAGTACTTC. The encoded protein is CASSAWDRGPGEQYF.

V gene TRBV5-6 combines with J gene TRBJ1-1; D is undetermined. Trimming left V 4 bases short and J 7 bases short, with 14 bases between. Germline CDR1 SGHDT, CDR2 YYEEEE. The CDR3 is made up of 13 amino acids. CDR3 sequence (DNA): TGTGCCAGCAGCACGTCGTCTTACGTTGAAGCTTTCTTT. Its protein is CASSTSSYVEAFF.

The chain carries TRBV18 and TRBJ2-3; D is ambiguous. The CDR3 is 15 amino acids. Per germline, CDR1 KGHSH and CDR2 LQKENI. V lost 2 bases and J 1 base, leaving 10 bases between the germline ends. The CDR3 loop reads CASSPGVFGTDTQYF. In DNA form, the CDR3 reads TGTGCCAGCTCACCAGGGGTTTTCGGCACAGATACGCAGTATTTT.

The rearrangement joins TRBV9 to TRBJ1-1; D may be TRBD1 (6 bases). The CDR3 covers 15 residues. The V and J ends lost 3 bases and 6 bases respectively, with 18 bases between them. CDR1 and CDR2 from the germline V gene are SGDLS and YYNGEE. The CDR3 sequence: CASSGQPTGTAEAFF. As DNA, the CDR3 is TGTGCCAGCAGCGGACAGCCCACAGGGACGGCTGAAGCTTTCTTT.

V and J are TRBV5-1 and TRBJ1-4; no clear D gene. The germline V gene encodes CDR1 SGHRS and CDR2 YFSETQ. This CDR3 contains 16 residues. V lost 0 bases, J lost 7 bases, and 16 bases lay in between. The CDR3 loop is CASSLGVGGIGEKLFF. The CDR3 bases are TGCGCCAGCAGCTTGGGGGTAGGCGGCATTGGTGAAAAACTGTTTTTT.

V and J are TRBV27 and TRBJ1-5; no clear D gene. V was cut by 2 bases and J by 6 bases, with 8 bases left in between. Looked up from germline, CDR1 is MNHEY and CDR2 is SMNVEV (reference sequence). The CDR3 is 13 amino acids. The CDR3 DNA sequence: TGTGCCAGCAGTTTAGGTTTTAGTCAGCCCCAGCATTTT. This codes for CASSLGFSQPQHF.

The chain's CDR3 is CASSPAQGGSYEQYF. The CDR3 DNA reads TGTGCCAGCTCTCCCGCGCAGGGGGGCTCCTACGAGCAGTACTTC. The rearrangement uses TRBV18 and TRBJ2-7, with D possibly being TRBD1 (7 bases). Germline V CDR1 and CDR2: KGHSH, LQKENI. The V end lost 6 bases, the J end lost 0 bases, and 15 bases lay between the germline ends. The CDR3 runs 15 residues.

The chain uses TRBV5-6 and TRBJ2-2; D may match TRBD1 or TRBD2 (6 bases each). Trimming shortened V by 5 bases and J by 6 bases, and 14 bases separated the two germline ends. The CDR3 runs to 14 residues. The germline CDR1 and CDR2 sequences are SGHDT and YYEEEE. The CDR3 here is CASSHDGGPGELFF. The DNA of the CDR3 is TGTGCCAGCAGTCATGATGGGGGGCCCGGGGAGCTGTTTTTT.

A remark on this clone: Other DNA sequences in the same sample also yield this CDR3. The chain joins TRBV27 to TRBJ2-7, with 7 positions matching TRBD1. This CDR3 has 13 amino acids. CDR1 MNHEY and CDR2 SMNVEV come from the germline V gene (reference sequence). Unmatched junction bases numbered 2, after V lost 3 bases and J lost 3 bases. CDR3 sequence: CASSFSGGYEQYF. Here the CDR3 DNA reads TGTGCCAGCAGTTTTTCAGGGGGCTACGAGCAGTACTTC.

The V call is TRBV7-2, the J call TRBJ2-7; 10 bases agree with TRBD1. Germline CDR1 reads SGHTA; CDR2 reads FQGNSA. CDR3 size: 14 residues. The J segment lost 7 bases and the V segment lost 1 base, leaving 4 bases of the junction unmatched. CDR3 sequence (DNA): TGTGCCAGCAGCTTAGGACAGGGGGCAGGTGAGCAGTACTTC. This encodes CASSLGQGAGEQYF.

This sequence joins TRBV28 and TRBJ2-5, with 7 bases lining up with TRBD2. Matching the DNA end better, TRBJ2-7 makes the J call doubtful. The germline V gene has CDR1 MDHEN and CDR2 SYDVKM. The CDR3 sequence is 16 residues long. For the CDR3, the DNA is TGTGCCAGCAGTTTAGTTGGTGGCGGGAGAAGGGACGAGCAGTACTTC. Translating it yields CASSLVGGGRRDEQYF.

The chain combines TRBV14 with TRBJ1-1; TRBD1 might be the D (5 bases). Germline V CDR1 and CDR2: SGHDN, FVKESK. This CDR3 is built from 12 residues. Trimming stripped 4 bases from V and 11 bases from J, with 14 bases between. The CDR3 DNA reads as TGTGCCAGCAGCCCCAAGTTAGGGGACGCTTTCTTT. Translated: CASSPKLGDAFF.

The V and J genes are TRBV4-2 and TRBJ2-7; 7 positions agree with TRBD2. The CDR3 has 19 residues. The V gene end was trimmed by 0 bases and the J gene end by 2 bases; junction bases not matched to a gene: 16. Germline CDR1 LGHNA, CDR2 YNFKEQ. CDR3 protein: CASSQDRLRRASGPYEQYF. CDR3 sequence (DNA): TGTGCCAGCAGCCAAGATCGGCTTCGAAGGGCTAGCGGCCCCTACGAGCAGTACTTC.

V is TRBV10-3 and J is TRBJ2-1; possible D gene TRBD2, 5 bases. Germline V gene lookup returns CDR1 ENHRY and CDR2 SYGVKD. Trimming left V 5 bases short and J 7 bases short, with 18 bases between. The CDR3 runs 15 residues. CDR3 in DNA: TGTGCCATCAGTCCTCCCTCAAGAGGGCCGAATGAGCAGTTCTTC. Translation: CAISPPSRGPNEQFF.

The chain recombines TRBV6-1 with TRBJ2-2; D unclear. V was cut by 8 bases and J by 2 bases, with 6 bases left in between. Germline CDR1 and CDR2: MNHNS and SASEGT. The length of the CDR3 is 12 residues. In DNA, the CDR3 is TGTGCCAGCCGGGCCAACACCGGGGAGCTGTTTTTT. It encodes CASRANTGELFF.

The gene calls are TRBV7-2 and TRBJ1-3; D unclear. Trimming left V 3 bases short and J 2 bases short, with 11 bases between. CDR3 length: 15 amino acids. The germline V gene encodes CDR1 SGHTA and CDR2 FQGNSA. The DNA of the CDR3 is TGTGCCAGCAGCTTCGGCGCGGGGACTGGAAACACCATATATTTT. Translated, it gives CASSFGAGTGNTIYF.

The rearrangement links TRBV7-9 to TRBJ1-1, with a possible D match to TRBD1 (6 bases). The length of the CDR3 is 17 residues. V lost 3 bases and J 0 bases, leaving 17 bases between the germline ends. CDR1 is SEHNR and CDR2 is FQNEAQ in the germline V gene (reference sequence). CDR3 region: CASSFNPTGNMNTEAFF. DNA of the CDR3: TGTGCCAGCAGCTTTAACCCGACAGGAAATATGAACACTGAAGCTTTCTTT.

The chain uses TRBV6-6 and TRBJ2-1, with TRBD2 identical over 8 bases. Germline lookup yields CDR1 MNHNY and CDR2 SVGAGI (reference sequence). Trimming cost V 6 bases and J 7 bases; bases outside gene matches: 11. CDR3 length equals 15 residues. The DNA of the CDR3 is TGTGCCAGCAGCACACGGGCGGGAGGCCTGAATGAGCAGTTCTTC. Its translation: CASSTRAGGLNEQFF.

This clone was recorded a few times. The same CDR3 is also encoded by other DNA sequences in this sample. The gene calls are TRBV9 and TRBJ1-1, with D tentatively TRBD1 (5 bases). Deletions cut 0 bases from V and 3 bases from J, with 6 bases between. CDR1 SGDLS and CDR2 YYNGEE come from the germline V gene. The length of the CDR3 is 13 residues. The CDR3 protein is CASSVGGYTEAFF. Here the CDR3 DNA reads TGTGCCAGCAGCGTAGGGGGCTACACTGAAGCTTTCTTT.

J is TRBJ1-1 and V is TRBV2; tentative D call: TRBD1 (5 bases). The CDR3 totals 15 residues. V lost 6 bases to trimming and J lost 3 bases, with 17 bases between them. The germline V gene has CDR1 SNHLY and CDR2 FYNNEI. CDR3 protein: CASRGRAGMDTEAFF. For the CDR3, the DNA is TGTGCCAGCAGGGGACGCGCAGGGATGGACACTGAAGCTTTCTTT.

This clone was counted once. This sequence joins TRBV5-4 and TRBJ2-7; maybe TRBD1 (7 bases). This CDR3 has 13 amino acids. Germline loops: CDR1 SGHNT, CDR2 YYREEE (reference sequence). Trimming pared 0 bases from V and 7 bases from J, leaving 11 bases between. The CDR3 sequence is CASSLGDSGEQYF. In nucleotides, the CDR3 is TGTGCCAGCAGCTTGGGGGACAGCGGGGAGCAGTACTTC.

This sequence joins TRBV9 and TRBJ2-3, with D unresolved. The CDR3 contains 15 residues. V was trimmed by 0 bases and J by 0 bases, leaving 8 bases between them. In germline, CDR1 is SGDLS, CDR2 YYNGEE. The CDR3 DNA reads TGTGCCAGCAGCGTAGTTGGGTACAGCACAGATACGCAGTATTTT. This gives the protein CASSVVGYSTDTQYF.

The chain employs TRBV6-6 and TRBJ2-2, with 7 bases lining up with TRBD2. With 4 bases clipped from V and 2 bases from J, the junction kept 4 bases outside the gene matches. The germline V gene encodes CDR1 MNHNY and CDR2 SVGAGI (reference sequence). The CDR3 is made up of 15 amino acids. Here the CDR3 DNA reads TGTGCCAGCAGTTCCGTAGCGGGCAACACCGGGGAGCTGTTTTTT. Translating it yields CASSSVAGNTGELFF.